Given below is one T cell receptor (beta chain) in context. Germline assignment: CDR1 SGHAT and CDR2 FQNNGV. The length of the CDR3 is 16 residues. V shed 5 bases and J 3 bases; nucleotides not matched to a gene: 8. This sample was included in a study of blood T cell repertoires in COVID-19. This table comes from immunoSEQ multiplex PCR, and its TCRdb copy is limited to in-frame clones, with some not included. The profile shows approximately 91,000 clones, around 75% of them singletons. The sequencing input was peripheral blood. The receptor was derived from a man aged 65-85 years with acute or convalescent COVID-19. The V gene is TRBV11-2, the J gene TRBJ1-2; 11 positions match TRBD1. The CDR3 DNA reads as TGTGCCAGCAGCCCGATGCCGGGACAGGGGGACTATGGCTACACCTTC. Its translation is CASSPMPGQGDYGYTF.